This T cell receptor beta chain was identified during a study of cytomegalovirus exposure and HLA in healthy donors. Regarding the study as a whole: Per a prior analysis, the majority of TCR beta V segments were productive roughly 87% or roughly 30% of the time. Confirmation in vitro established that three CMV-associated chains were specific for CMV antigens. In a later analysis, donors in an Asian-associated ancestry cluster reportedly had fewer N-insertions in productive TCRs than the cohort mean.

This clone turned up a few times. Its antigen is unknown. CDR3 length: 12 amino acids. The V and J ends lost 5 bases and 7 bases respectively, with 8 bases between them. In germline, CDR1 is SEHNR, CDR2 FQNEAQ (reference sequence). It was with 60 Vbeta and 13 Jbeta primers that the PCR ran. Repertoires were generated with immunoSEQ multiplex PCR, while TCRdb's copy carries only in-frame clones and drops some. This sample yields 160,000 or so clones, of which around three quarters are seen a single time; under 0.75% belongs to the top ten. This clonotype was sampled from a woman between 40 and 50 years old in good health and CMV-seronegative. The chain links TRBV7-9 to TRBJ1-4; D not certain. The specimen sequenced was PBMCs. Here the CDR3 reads CASSHRGEKLFF. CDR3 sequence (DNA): TGTGCCAGCAGCCATCGGGGTGAAAAACTGTTTTTT.